Below, one TCR beta chain is given with its context. Antigen unknown. Constant-segment primers served in 5'RACE that generated TCR alpha and TCR beta cDNA libraries bearing sample barcodes and UMIs. MiXCR, applied by TCRdb to the 5' RACE reads, yields one record per CDR3 protein. The table has hundreds of thousands of distinct CDR3 sequences, roughly 8.2% seen once. J lost 5 bases, V lost 3 bases, and 5 bases had no gene match. The CDR3 extends over 13 amino acids. Germline CDR1 and CDR2: SGHDT and YYEEEE. This sample stems from a study of T-cell memory formation after mild COVID-19. Study-level information: TCR clusters largely stayed donor specific.

Study-wide points: Confirmation of SARS-CoV-2 specificity was lacking for second-wave clones peaking day 37. Largely, contracting CD4+ clones fell within CM and EM, and contracting CD8+ clones within EMRA.

This sequence originates from a man between 18 and 29 years old who had mild COVID-19 (a few samples of this study predate the infection). Cell type and time point are not known. V usage is TRBV5-6 and J usage is TRBJ2-7; 7 positions agree with TRBD1. The sequenced sample consisted of PBMCs or a T cell subset sorted from them (not recorded which). The CDR3 loop reads CASSYRGVDEQYF. In DNA, the CDR3 is TGTGCCAGCAGCTACAGGGGCGTGGACGAGCAGTACTTC.